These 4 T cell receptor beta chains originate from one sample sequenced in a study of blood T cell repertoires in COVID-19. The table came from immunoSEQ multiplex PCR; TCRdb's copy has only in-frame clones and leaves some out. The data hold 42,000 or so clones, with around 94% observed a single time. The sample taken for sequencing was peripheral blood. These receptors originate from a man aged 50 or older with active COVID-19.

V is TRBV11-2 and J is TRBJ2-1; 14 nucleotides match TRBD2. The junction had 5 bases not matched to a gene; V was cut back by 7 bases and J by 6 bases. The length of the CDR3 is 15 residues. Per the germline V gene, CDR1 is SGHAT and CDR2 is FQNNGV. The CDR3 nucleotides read TGTGCCAGCATTAACGGGACTAGCGGGAGCAATGAGCAGTTCTTC. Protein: CASINGTSGSNEQFF.

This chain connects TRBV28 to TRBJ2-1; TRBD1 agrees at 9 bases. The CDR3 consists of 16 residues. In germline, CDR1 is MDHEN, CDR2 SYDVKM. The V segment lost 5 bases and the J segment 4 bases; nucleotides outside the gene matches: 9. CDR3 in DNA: TGTGCCAGCAGTACAGCCGGGACAGGGCATTACAATGAGCAGTTCTTC. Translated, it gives CASSTAGTGHYNEQFF.

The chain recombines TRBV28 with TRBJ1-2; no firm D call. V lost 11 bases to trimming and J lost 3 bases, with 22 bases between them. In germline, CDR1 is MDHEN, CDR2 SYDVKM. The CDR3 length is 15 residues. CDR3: CASQRAGGLDYGYTF. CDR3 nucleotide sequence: TGTGCCTCCCAAAGGGCGGGCGGTCTGGACTATGGCTACACCTTC.

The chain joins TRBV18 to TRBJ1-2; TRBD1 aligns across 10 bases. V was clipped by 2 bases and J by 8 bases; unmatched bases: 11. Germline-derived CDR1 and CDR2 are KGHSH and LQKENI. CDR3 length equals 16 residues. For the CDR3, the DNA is TGTGCCAGCTCACCAGGCCGGGACAGGGGCTTGGGGGGCTACACCTTC. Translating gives CASSPGRDRGLGGYTF.